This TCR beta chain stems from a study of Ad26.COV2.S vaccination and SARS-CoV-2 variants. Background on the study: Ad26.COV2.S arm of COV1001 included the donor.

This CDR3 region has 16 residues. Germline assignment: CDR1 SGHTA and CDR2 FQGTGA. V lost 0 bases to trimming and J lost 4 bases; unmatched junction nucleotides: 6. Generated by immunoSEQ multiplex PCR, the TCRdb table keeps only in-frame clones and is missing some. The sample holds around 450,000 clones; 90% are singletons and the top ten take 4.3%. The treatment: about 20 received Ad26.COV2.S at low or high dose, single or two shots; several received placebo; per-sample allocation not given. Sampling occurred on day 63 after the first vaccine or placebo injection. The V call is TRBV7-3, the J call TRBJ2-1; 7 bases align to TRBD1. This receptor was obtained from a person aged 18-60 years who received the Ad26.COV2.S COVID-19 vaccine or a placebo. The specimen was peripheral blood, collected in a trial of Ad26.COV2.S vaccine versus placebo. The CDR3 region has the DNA TGTGCCAGCAGCTTAACGGCCGGGGACAGTTACAATGAGCAGTTCTTC. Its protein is CASSLTAGDSYNEQFF.